Following are 19 T cell receptor beta chains from one sample sequenced in a study of radiation and T cells in renal cell carcinoma. Treatment noted: 15 Gy SBRT to primary tumor, nephrectomy 4 weeks later. Using immunoSEQ multiplex PCR, the repertoire was profiled, and TCRdb retains in-frame clones only, with some absent. The sample includes 22,000 or so clones, 40% to 55% of them seen just once. The sample was tumor tissue, taken from a patient whose treatment included radiotherapy and nephrectomy. The receptors derive from a woman between 50 and 59 years old with renal cell carcinoma.

The rearrangement joins TRBV7-8 to TRBJ1-6; unclear D gene. The germline CDR1 and CDR2 sequences are SGHVS and FQNEAQ. This CDR3 spans 15 amino acids. V gave up 7 bases and J gave up 0 bases, with 10 bases separating them. The DNA of the CDR3 is TGTGCCAGCAAAAAAGTTAGCTCCTATAATTCACCCCTCCACTTT. It is translated as CASKKVSSYNSPLHF.

This clone was seen only a few times. The chain joins TRBV9 to TRBJ1-6; 9 nucleotides agree with TRBD1. V lost 3 bases and J lost 5; bases outside the gene matches: 15. This CDR3 spans 19 amino acids. CDR1 SGDLS and CDR2 YYNGEE come from the germline V gene. In nucleotides, the CDR3 is TGTGCCAGCAGCGCCTCGTGGGGACAGGGATCGATTAATAATTCACCCCTCCACTTT. This sequence encodes CASSASWGQGSINNSPLHF.

The chain recombines TRBV18 with TRBJ2-5; D remains ambiguous. Trimming took 1 base from V and 3 from J, leaving 9 bases between them. Germline V gene data show CDR1 as KGHSH and CDR2 as LQKENI. The CDR3 extends over 14 amino acids. CDR3 in DNA: TGTGCCAGCTCACCACTTGCAGCTGAAGAGACCCAGTACTTC. Protein sequence: CASSPLAAEETQYF.

This clone occurred a few times. This chain links TRBV6-5 with TRBJ2-1; 7 bases agree with TRBD1. Germline V CDR1 and CDR2: MNHEY, SVGAGI. V trimming: 2 bases; J trimming: 7 bases; junction bases outside the gene matches: 5. CDR3 size: 14 residues. The CDR3 is CASSYPGTENEQFF. The CDR3 bases are TGTGCCAGCAGTTACCCCGGGACAGAGAATGAGCAGTTCTTC.

The gene calls are TRBV2 and TRBJ1-5, with D uncertain. Germline V gene sequence: CDR1 SNHLY, CDR2 FYNNEI. The CDR3 totals 13 residues. Trimming stripped 4 bases from V and 3 bases from J, with 7 bases between. The CDR3 loop is CASSVHNNQPQHF. DNA of the CDR3: TGTGCCAGCAGTGTACACAACAATCAGCCCCAGCATTTT.

The chain uses TRBV4-1 and TRBJ2-6; D may match TRBD1 or TRBD2 (5 bases each). Germline V gene sequence: CDR1 MGHRA, CDR2 YSYEKL. The CDR3 length is 22 residues. V was trimmed by 4 bases and J by 1 base, leaving 29 bases between them. CDR3 coding DNA: TGCGCCAGCAGCCGCCTTTTGGTAGGGGCGGCTTTAAGAGGGTCTGGGGCCAACGTCCTGACTTTC. Protein product: CASSRLLVGAALRGSGANVLTF.

V usage is TRBV7-2 and J usage is TRBJ1-5; D may be TRBD1 (6 bases). The V end was cut by 1 base, the J end by 3 bases, with 10 bases between. The CDR3 has 15 residues. The germline V gene encodes CDR1 SGHTA and CDR2 FQGNSA. This chain's CDR3 is CASSLDRAHNQPQHF. In nucleotides, the CDR3 is TGTGCCAGCAGCTTAGACAGGGCGCACAATCAGCCCCAGCATTTT.

The V gene is TRBV5-6, the J gene TRBJ1-4; 8 bases align to TRBD1. The CDR3 consists of 17 residues. CDR1 and CDR2 (germline): SGHDT, YYEEEE. The J segment lost 1 base and the V segment lost 3 bases, leaving 8 bases of the junction unmatched. The CDR3 loop reads CASSSTGGLQTNEKLFF. CDR3 DNA: TGTGCCAGCAGCTCCACAGGGGGACTACAAACTAATGAAAAACTGTTTTTT.

This clone was seen a few times. This chain uses TRBV4-1 with TRBJ1-6; 8 positions match TRBD1. Germline values: CDR1 MGHRA, CDR2 YSYEKL. This CDR3 comprises 16 residues. Trimming removed 2 bases from V and 5 bases from J; junction bases left unmatched: 5. This CDR3 reads CASSQRVDRDNSPLHF. The CDR3 region has the DNA TGCGCCAGCAGCCAAAGGGTGGACAGGGATAATTCACCCCTCCACTTT.

This clone has just a few counts. The chain recombines TRBV9 with TRBJ2-3; D may be TRBD1 or TRBD2 (5 bases each). The germline gives CDR1 SGDLS, CDR2 YYNGEE. V gave up 4 bases and J gave up 1 base, with 25 bases separating them. The CDR3 sequence is 19 residues long. This chain's CDR3 is CASSPRVGAPIIRTDTQYF. The CDR3 bases are TGTGCCAGCAGCCCGAGGGTAGGGGCCCCCATTATCCGCACAGATACGCAGTATTTT.

The V gene is TRBV9, the J gene TRBJ1-5, with 7 bases that match TRBD1. The CDR3 has 15 amino acids. Looked up from germline, CDR1 is SGDLS and CDR2 is YYNGEE. V trimming: 4 bases; J trimming: 1 base; junction bases outside the gene matches: 5. As DNA, the CDR3 is TGTGCCAGCAGCCAGGGACAGTCGAGCAATCAGCCCCAGCATTTT. Protein product: CASSQGQSSNQPQHF.

CDR3 bases: TGTGCCAGCAGCCAGGGGAGACTGAAATGGGGCACTGAAGCTTTCTTT. Translation: CASSQGRLKWGTEAFF. V usage is TRBV7-2 and J usage is TRBJ1-1; D may be TRBD1 (6 bases). The germline V gene encodes CDR1 SGHTA and CDR2 FQGNSA. The CDR3 runs to 16 residues. The V end lost 5 bases, the J end lost 4 bases, and 20 bases lay between the germline ends.

This clone was counted many times. The rearrangement links TRBV5-1 to TRBJ1-1; the D is unclear. The V gene lost 1 base and the J gene lost 5 bases, with 12 bases spanning the gap. CDR3 size: 14 residues. Germline CDR1 is SGHRS and CDR2 is YFSETQ. CDR3 nucleotides: TGCGCCAGCAGCTTGCCGCTAGGGCATACTGAAGCTTTCTTT. This translates into CASSLPLGHTEAFF.

The J gene is TRBJ2-3, the V gene TRBV11-2; no firm D call. Germline CDR1 SGHAT, CDR2 FQNNGV. The CDR3 extends over 15 amino acids. V was pared by 2 bases and J by 2 bases, with 11 bases between. The CDR3 here is CASSLIPVDTDTQYF. The CDR3 DNA follows: TGTGCCAGCAGCTTAATCCCGGTGGACACAGATACGCAGTATTTT.

This clone was counted ten times or more. This sequence joins TRBV10-1 and TRBJ2-5; a weak D match, TRBD2 (5 bases). CDR1 and CDR2 from the germline V gene are WNHNN and SYGVQD (reference sequence). The V gene lost 2 bases and the J gene lost 5 bases, with 9 bases spanning the gap. CDR3 length: 13 amino acids. In DNA form, the CDR3 reads TGCGCCAGCAGTGAGACCGGGGTGGAGACCCAGTACTTC. Translating gives CASSETGVETQYF.

This sequence joins TRBV6-4 and TRBJ2-5; D tentatively reads TRBD1 or TRBD2 (5 bases each). Germline CDR1 reads MRHNA; CDR2 reads SNTAGT. Trimming cost V 4 bases and J 3 bases, with 18 bases left between them. This CDR3 has 16 residues. The CDR3 DNA follows: TGTGCCAGCAGTGGATGGAGAGGGGACCCCAAAGAGACCCAGTACTTC. Residues: CASSGWRGDPKETQYF.

The chain employs TRBV29-1 and TRBJ2-7; D is uncertain. From germline, CDR1 is SQVTM and CDR2 ANQGSEA. Trimming took 7 bases from V and 2 from J, leaving 9 bases between them. The length of the CDR3 is 11 residues. The DNA for the CDR3 is TGCAGCGCCTCGGACCCCTACGAGCAGTACTTC. It encodes CSASDPYEQYF.

The gene calls are TRBV4-1 and TRBJ2-4; 8 positions agree with TRBD1. Trimming at V came to 4 bases and at J to 8 bases, leaving 4 bases not matched to a gene. From germline, CDR1 is MGHRA and CDR2 YSYEKL. The CDR3 is made up of 13 amino acids. The DNA of the CDR3 is TGCGCCAGCAGCCTGGACAGGGAGGACATTCAGTACTTC. Protein: CASSLDREDIQYF.

This clone turned up a few times. The CDR3 DNA is TGTGCCAGCAGTTACTCGGCAGGGAGCGCCTATGGCTACACCTTC. Translated: CASSYSAGSAYGYTF. The genes are TRBV6-5 and TRBJ1-2; maybe TRBD1 (5 bases). The CDR3 has 15 amino acids. Trimming took 0 bases from V and 4 from J, leaving 12 bases between them. Per germline, CDR1 MNHEY and CDR2 SVGAGI.